This record covers a single TCR beta chain. These data belong to a study of blood T cells in healthy people across ages. Then a second PCR, running roughly 7 to 11 cycles, was carried out with a sample-barcoded 5' primer and a J-beta primer mix. CDR3-containing paired-end reads numbering at least 3 million came from each sample. TCRdb processed the 5' RACE reads anew with MiXCR; each CDR3 protein has one entry. The table lists about 970,000 distinct CDR3 sequences, about 53% of them singletons. The CDR3 contains 17 residues. The ends were cut back, 0 bases at V and 2 bases at J, with 15 bases in the middle.

The chain is built from TRBV12-3 or TRBV12-4 and TRBJ2-3; weak D call: TRBD1 (5 bases). The sample was blood. The clonotype was recovered from a woman aged 60 to 75 in good health. CDR3 bases: TGTGCCAGCAGTTTAGCGGCGAGCGCCGGACACACAGATACGCAGTATTTT. Its protein is CASSLAASAGHTDTQYF.